This T cell receptor (beta chain) was sequenced for a study of T cell changes during pregnancy in multiple sclerosis. Germline CDR1 reads MDHEN; CDR2 reads SYDVKM. V trimming: 3 bases; J trimming: 2 bases; junction bases outside the gene matches: 15. The CDR3 extends over 19 amino acids. The protocol was immunoSEQ multiplex PCR, while the TCRdb copy is restricted to in-frame clones and leaves out a portion. The table includes approximately 100,000 clones, 80% to 95% detected once. The chain carries TRBV28 and TRBJ1-2; 10 bases agree with TRBD1. The source is a female donor with multiple sclerosis, enrolled in a pregnancy study. This sample comprised peripheral blood, obtained in the second trimester of pregnancy. CDR3 DNA sequence: TGTGCCAGCAGTTTCATAGGACCGGGACAGGGGCCCCTAAACTATGGCTACACCTTC. Amino acid sequence: CASSFIGPGQGPLNYGYTF.